The 7 T cell receptor beta chains reported below all come from one sample, sequenced in a study of cytomegalovirus exposure and HLA in healthy donors. This PCR relied on a set of 60 Vbeta primers and 13 Jbeta primers. TCRdb keeps only in-frame clones here, not all; method: immunoSEQ multiplex PCR. The sample consists of over 95,000 clones, approximately 71% of them appearing once. The sample comprised PBMCs. These receptors were obtained from a female donor in good health and CMV-seronegative.

V gene TRBV19 combines with J gene TRBJ2-3, with 7 bases lining up with TRBD2. The CDR3 length is 13 residues. Unmatched junction bases numbered 5, after V lost 8 bases and J lost 3 bases. Looked up from germline, CDR1 is LNHDA and CDR2 is SQIVND (reference sequence). In DNA form, the CDR3 reads TGTGCCAGTCGGGCGGGAGCTACAGATACGCAGTATTTT. Translating gives CASRAGATDTQYF.

This chain connects TRBV15 to TRBJ1-5; a possible D gene is TRBD1 (6 bases). Germline V lookup: CDR1 LNHNV, CDR2 YYDKDF (reference sequence). The V end was cut by 2 bases, the J end by 3 bases, with 11 bases between. The CDR3 length is 15 residues. Here the CDR3 DNA reads TGTGCCACCAGCAGATCGCGGGGGGCCAATCAGCCCCAGCATTTT. It yields the protein CATSRSRGANQPQHF.

In regard to this clone: The same CDR3 is also encoded by other DNA sequences in this sample. V usage is TRBV18 and J usage is TRBJ1-1; D unresolved. The CDR3 is 15 amino acids. The V gene's germline CDR1 is KGHSH and CDR2 LQKENI. V lost 4 bases and J lost 0, with 12 bases in between. For the CDR3, the DNA is TGTGCCAGCTCACTAGGACTGGGATTGAACACTGAAGCTTTCTTT. Translated: CASSLGLGLNTEAFF. Together with reference TRBV18 and TRBJ1-1, the CDR3 gives the full variable domain: NAGVMQNPRHLVRRRGQEARLRCSPMKGHSHVYWYRQLPEEGLKFMVYLQKENIIDESGMPKERFSAEFPKEGPSILRIQQVVRGDSAAYFCASSLGLGLNTEAFFGQGTRLTVV.

This clone has just a few counts. This rearrangement joins TRBV6-1 to TRBJ2-2, with unresolved D. CDR1 MNHNS and CDR2 SASEGT come from the germline V gene. The CDR3 consists of 11 residues. The V and J ends lost 10 bases and 2 bases respectively, with 5 bases between them. For the CDR3, the DNA is TGTGCCATCGGTAACACCGGGGAGCTGTTTTTT. Translated, it gives CAIGNTGELFF.

The V call is TRBV9, the J call TRBJ1-1, with a tentative D call TRBD1 (5 bases). CDR1 and CDR2 from the germline V gene are SGDLS and YYNGEE. The CDR3 is made up of 15 amino acids. Trimming stripped 6 bases from V and 4 bases from J, with 19 bases between. The CDR3 here is CASTNDPQGFTEAFF. The CDR3 nucleotides are TGTGCCAGCACCAACGACCCGCAGGGTTTCACTGAAGCTTTCTTT.

The rearrangement joins TRBV7-2 to TRBJ2-3; 10 bases are shared with TRBD2. The ends lost 4 bases at V and 6 bases at J; junction bases unmatched: 7. This CDR3 region has 15 residues. The germline CDR1 and CDR2 sequences are SGHTA and FQGNSA. Here the CDR3 reads CASSSKAGGADTQYF. The CDR3 nucleotides are TGTGCCAGCAGCTCCAAAGCGGGAGGGGCGGATACGCAGTATTTT.

This chain links TRBV18 with TRBJ2-5; D is unresolved. The CDR3 contains 14 residues. Trimming took 5 bases from V and 0 from J, leaving 10 bases between them. Germline assignment: CDR1 KGHSH and CDR2 LQKENI. CDR3 in DNA: TGTGCCAGCTCATTAGGCCGGGACCAAGAGACCCAGTACTTC. Translation: CASSLGRDQETQYF.